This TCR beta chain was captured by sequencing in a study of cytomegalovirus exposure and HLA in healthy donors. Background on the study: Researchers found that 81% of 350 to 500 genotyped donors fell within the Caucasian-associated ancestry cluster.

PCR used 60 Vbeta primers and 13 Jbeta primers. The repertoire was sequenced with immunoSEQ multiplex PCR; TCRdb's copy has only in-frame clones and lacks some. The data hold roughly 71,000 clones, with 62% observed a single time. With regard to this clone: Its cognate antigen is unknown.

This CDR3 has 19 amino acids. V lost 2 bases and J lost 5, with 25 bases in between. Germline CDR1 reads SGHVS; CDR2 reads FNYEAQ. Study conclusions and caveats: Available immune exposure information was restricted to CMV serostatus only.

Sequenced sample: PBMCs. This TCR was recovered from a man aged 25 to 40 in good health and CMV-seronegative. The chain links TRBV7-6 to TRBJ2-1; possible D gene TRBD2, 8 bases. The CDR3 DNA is TGTGCCAGCAGCTTATACTCTAGGGGGCTGCGGGGGGATAACAATGAGCAGTTCTTC. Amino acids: CASSLYSRGLRGDNNEQFF.